This T cell receptor (beta chain) is from a study of T cells in Graves' hyperthyroidism and ophthalmopathy. Study conclusions and caveats: Researchers report that a 13 V-J model separated ophthalmopathy from stable hyperthyroidism.

This clonotype occurred many times. Its antigen is as yet unknown. Patients aged 18 to 65 had newly diagnosed hyperthyroidism that had lasted under 2 months. The PBMCs studied were ones that came from 9 to 10 ml fresh peripheral blood. The CDR3 length is 17 residues. V shed 7 bases, J shed 1 base, and the junction held 12 bases outside the gene matches. The germline V gene encodes CDR1 MNHEY and CDR2 SMNVEV (reference sequence). Regions amplified from RNA transcripts were the TCR beta CDR3 regions. HTBI primers were employed in a first-round RT-PCR of the TCR CDR3. One entry per CDR3 protein results from TCRdb running MiXCR on the multiplex PCR reads. This sample has about 290,000 distinct CDR3 sequences, with about an eighth found just once.

Material for sequencing was blood. This rearrangement joins TRBV27 to TRBJ2-3; 9 positions agree with TRBD2. The receptor was derived from a young woman with Graves' hyperthyroidism that later progressed to Graves' ophthalmopathy. This CDR3 is CASTEQSGRFGTDTQYF. The CDR3 nucleotides read TGTGCCAGCACTGAGCAGAGCGGGAGGTTCGGCACAGATACGCAGTATTTT.